This TCR beta chain came from a study of metastatic and nonmetastatic thyroid tumors. Study in general: Comparison of repertoires was carried out across blood and tumor or nodule tissue from malignant and benign thyroid patients.

Thyroid surgery had not been preceded by any treatment in any patient. The CDR3 is 14 amino acids. CDR1 and CDR2 (germline): DFQATT, SNEGSKA (reference sequence). V lost 0 bases and J 3 bases, leaving 10 bases between the germline ends. This clone was observed many times. Antigen: not known. General study points: Within blood and tumor, benign nodules reportedly had significantly lower TCR beta diversity than malignant thyroid tumors did.

Under the authors' procedure: Between-group CDR3 differences, defined by clinicopathological status, yielded a distant-metastasis classifier for papillary thyroid cancer. TCRdb re-processed the PCR reads through MiXCR. The V and J calls follow TCRdb's processing rather than the paper's. The sample carries about 15,000 clones, about 25% recorded once. V usage is TRBV20-1 and J usage is TRBJ2-3; D not resolved. The clonotype originates from a female donor with papillary thyroid cancer or a benign thyroid nodule (not recorded which). Some clones in this sample may be carry-over from other donors' samples. Source material: tumor tissue. The CDR3 is CSARDYGRTDTQYF. DNA of the CDR3: TGCAGTGCTAGAGATTATGGACGGACAGATACGCAGTATTTT.